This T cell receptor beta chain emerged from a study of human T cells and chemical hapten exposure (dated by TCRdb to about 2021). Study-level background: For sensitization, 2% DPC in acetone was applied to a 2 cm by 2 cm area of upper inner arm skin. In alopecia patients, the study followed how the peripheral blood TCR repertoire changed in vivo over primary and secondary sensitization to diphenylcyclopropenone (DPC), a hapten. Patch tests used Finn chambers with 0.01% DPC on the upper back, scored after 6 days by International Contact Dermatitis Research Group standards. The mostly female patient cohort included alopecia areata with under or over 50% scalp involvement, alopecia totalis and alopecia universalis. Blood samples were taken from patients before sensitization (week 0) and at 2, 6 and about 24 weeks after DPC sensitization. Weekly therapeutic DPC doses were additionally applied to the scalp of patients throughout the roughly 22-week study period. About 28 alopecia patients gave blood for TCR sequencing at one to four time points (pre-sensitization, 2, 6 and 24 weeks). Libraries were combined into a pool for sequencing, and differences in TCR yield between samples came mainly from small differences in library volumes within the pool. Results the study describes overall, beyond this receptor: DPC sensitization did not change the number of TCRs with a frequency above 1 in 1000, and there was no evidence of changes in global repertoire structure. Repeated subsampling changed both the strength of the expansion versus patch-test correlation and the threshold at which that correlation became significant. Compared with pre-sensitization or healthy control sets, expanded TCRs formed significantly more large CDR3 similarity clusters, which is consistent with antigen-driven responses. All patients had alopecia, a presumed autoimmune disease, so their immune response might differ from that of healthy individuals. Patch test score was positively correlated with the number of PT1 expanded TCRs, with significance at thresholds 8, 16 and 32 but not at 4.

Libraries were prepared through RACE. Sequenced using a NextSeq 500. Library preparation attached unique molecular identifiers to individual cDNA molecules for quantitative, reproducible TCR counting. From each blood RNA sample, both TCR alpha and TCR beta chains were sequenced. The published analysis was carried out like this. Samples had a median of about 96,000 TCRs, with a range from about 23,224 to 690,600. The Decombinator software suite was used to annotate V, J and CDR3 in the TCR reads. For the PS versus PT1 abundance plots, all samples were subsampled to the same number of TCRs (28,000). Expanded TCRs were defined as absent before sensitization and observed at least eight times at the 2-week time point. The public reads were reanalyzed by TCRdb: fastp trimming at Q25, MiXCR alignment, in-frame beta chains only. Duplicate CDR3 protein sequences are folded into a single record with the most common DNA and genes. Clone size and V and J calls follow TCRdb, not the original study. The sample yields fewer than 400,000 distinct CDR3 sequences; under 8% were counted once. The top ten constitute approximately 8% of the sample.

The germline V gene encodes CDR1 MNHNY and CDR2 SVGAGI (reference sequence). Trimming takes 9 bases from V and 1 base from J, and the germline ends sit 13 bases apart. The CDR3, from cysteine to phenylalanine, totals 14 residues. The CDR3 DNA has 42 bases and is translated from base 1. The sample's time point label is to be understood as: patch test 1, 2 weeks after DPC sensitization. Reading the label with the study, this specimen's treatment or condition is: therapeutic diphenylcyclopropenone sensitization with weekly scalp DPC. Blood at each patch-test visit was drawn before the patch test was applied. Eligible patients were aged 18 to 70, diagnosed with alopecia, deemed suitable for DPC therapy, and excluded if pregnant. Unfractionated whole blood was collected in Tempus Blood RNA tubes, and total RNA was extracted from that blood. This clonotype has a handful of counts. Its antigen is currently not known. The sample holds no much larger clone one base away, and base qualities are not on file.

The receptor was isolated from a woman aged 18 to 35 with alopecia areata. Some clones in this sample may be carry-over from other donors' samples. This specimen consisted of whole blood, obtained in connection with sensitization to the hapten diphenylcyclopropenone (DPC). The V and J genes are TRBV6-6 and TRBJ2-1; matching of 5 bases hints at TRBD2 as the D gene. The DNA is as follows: TGTGCCAGTACCCAAGAGGGTTCCTACAATGAGCAGTTCTTC. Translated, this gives CASTQEGSYNEQFF.